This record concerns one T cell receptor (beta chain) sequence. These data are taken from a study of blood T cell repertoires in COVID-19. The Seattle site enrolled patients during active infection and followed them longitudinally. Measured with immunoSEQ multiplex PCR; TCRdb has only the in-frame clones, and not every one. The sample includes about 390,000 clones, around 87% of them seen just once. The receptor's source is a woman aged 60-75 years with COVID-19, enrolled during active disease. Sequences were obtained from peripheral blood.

CDR3 amino acids: CASIFPVGGGYTF. CDR3 bases: TGTGCCAGCATTTTCCCGGTGGGGGGTGGCTACACCTTC. The V call is TRBV28, the J call TRBJ1-2; D is possibly TRBD1 (5 bases). Trimming took 7 bases from V and 7 from J, leaving 16 bases between them. The CDR3 is 13 residues long. Germline-derived CDR1 and CDR2 are MDHEN and SYDVKM.